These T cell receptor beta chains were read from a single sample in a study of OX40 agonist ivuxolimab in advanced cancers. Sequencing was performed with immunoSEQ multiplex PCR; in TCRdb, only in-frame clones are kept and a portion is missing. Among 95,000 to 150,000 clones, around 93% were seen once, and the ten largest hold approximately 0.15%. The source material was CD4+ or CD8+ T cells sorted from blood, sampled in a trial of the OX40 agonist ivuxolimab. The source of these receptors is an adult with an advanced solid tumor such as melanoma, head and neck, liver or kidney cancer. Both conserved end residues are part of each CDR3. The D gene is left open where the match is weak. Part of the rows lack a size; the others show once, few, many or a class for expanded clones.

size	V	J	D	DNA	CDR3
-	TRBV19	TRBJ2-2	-	TGTGCCAGTAGTACCCTATTTACAGGCACCGGGGAGCTGTTTTTT	CASSTLFTGTGELFF
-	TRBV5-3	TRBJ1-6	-	TGTGCCCCAACAAAGGCAGACTCCTATAATTCACCCCTCCACTTT	CAPTKADSYNSPLHF
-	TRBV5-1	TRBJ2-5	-	TGCGCCAGCAGCTTGGGAGTTGGGGAGACCCAGTACTTC	CASSLGVGETQYF
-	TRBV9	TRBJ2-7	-	TGTGCCAGCAGCCCTTGGGAAGCTCCGGGACCCCCCCCTCGGGAGCAGTACTTC	CASSPWEAPGPPPREQYF
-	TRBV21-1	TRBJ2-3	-	TGTGCCAGCAGCAACGCCCGCGGGATCACAGATACGCAGTATTTT	CASSNARGITDTQYF
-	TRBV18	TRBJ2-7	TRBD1	TGTGCCAGCTCACCGGACAGGGGCCTCGACGAGCAGTACTTC	CASSPDRGLDEQYF
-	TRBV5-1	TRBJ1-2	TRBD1	TGCGCCAGCAGCTCTCCCGGGACAGCGCTATATGGCTACACCTTC	CASSSPGTALYGYTF
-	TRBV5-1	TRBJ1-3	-	TGCGCCAGCAGCTTGAGTGTCGGGGGAAACACCATATATTTT	CASSLSVGGNTIYF
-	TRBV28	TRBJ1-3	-	TGTGCCAGCAGTTTGGGGACTGATTATGGAAACACCATATATTTT	CASSLGTDYGNTIYF
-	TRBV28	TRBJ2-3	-	TGTGCCAGCAGTTTAATAATGAGGGGGTTGAGAGATACGCAGTATTTT	CASSLIMRGLRDTQYF
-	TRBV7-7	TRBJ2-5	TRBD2	TGTGCCAGCAGGACTAGCGGCCAAGAGACCCAGTACTTC	CASRTSGQETQYF
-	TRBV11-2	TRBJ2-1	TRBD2	TGTGCCAGCAGCTTAGATTGGAGCGGGAGCTCCTACAATGAGCAGTTCTTC	CASSLDWSGSSYNEQFF
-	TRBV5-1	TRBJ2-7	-	TGCGCCAGCAGCGTTTTCCCGGGGCGCTCCTACGAGCAGTACTTC	CASSVFPGRSYEQYF
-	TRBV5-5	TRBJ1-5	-	TGTGCCAGCAGCTTTTCGTTCGGGGAGGGCCGCAATCAGCCCCAGCATTTT	CASSFSFGEGRNQPQHF
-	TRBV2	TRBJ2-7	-	TGTGCCAGCTCAAAAAGCCCAGAGCAGTACTTC	CASSKSPEQYF
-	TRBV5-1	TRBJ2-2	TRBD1	TGCGCCAGCAGCCCCCGCTGGGACAGGAACAGGGACACCGGGGAGCTGTTTTTT	CASSPRWDRNRDTGELFF
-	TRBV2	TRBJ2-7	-	TGTGCCAGCAGTGGTTGGGGGCCCTACGAGCAGTACTTC	CASSGWGPYEQYF
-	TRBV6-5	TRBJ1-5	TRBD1	TGTGCCAGCAGTACGGACAGGAGCAGCAATCAGCCCCAGCATTTT	CASSTDRSSNQPQHF
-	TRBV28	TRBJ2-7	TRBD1	TGTGCCAGCAGCGGGGCGTGGGACAGCTACGAGCAGTACTTC	CASSGAWDSYEQYF
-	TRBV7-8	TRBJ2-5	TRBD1	TGTGCCAGCAGCCTCCGGGACAGGGGGCGTGGGGAGACCCAGTACTTC	CASSLRDRGRGETQYF
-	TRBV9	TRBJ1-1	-	TGTGCCAGCAGCGTAGCTAGGGAATCGACTGAAGCTTTCTTT	CASSVARESTEAFF
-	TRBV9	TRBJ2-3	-	TGTGCCAGCAGCGTCGAGGGGATAGGGGGTTCAGATACGCAGTATTTT	CASSVEGIGGSDTQYF
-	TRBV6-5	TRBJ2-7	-	TGTGCCAGCAGTCCCCCGGGCCATTCCTACGAGCATTACTTC	CASSPPGHSYEHYF
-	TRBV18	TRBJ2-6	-	TGTGCCAGCTCACGACAGGTCTCTGGGGCCAACGTCCTGACTTTC	CASSRQVSGANVLTF
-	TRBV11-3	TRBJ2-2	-	TGTGCCAGCAGCTTAGATTCACAGCCCGGGGAGCTGTTTTTT	CASSLDSQPGELFF
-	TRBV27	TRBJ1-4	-	TGTGCCAGCAGTTTAAGGCAGGGAAGGAATGAAAAACTGTTTTTT	CASSLRQGRNEKLFF
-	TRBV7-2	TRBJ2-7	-	TGTGCCAGCAGCTCCCCCCCAGGGGAGAAGTGGTCGTACGAGCAGTACTTC	CASSSPPGEKWSYEQYF
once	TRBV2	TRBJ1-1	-	TGTGCCAGCACCAGAGAGGGTATCGGCACTGAAGCTTTCTTT	CASTREGIGTEAFF
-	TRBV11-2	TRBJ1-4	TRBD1	TGTGCCAGCAGCGAAGGACAGGCTTCTAATGAAAAACTGTTTTTT	CASSEGQASNEKLFF
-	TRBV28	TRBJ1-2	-	TGTGCCAGCAGCACAGGAACCTATGGCTACACCTTC	CASSTGTYGYTF
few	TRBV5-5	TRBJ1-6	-	TGTGCCAGCAGTTTATGGGCCAGCGAGGGTAGTTCACCCCTCCACTTT	CASSLWASEGSSPLHF
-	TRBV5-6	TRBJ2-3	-	TGTGCCAGCAACTTGGGACGCCCCACAGATACGCAGTATTTT	CASNLGRPTDTQYF
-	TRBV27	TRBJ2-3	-	TGTGCCAGCAGTTTACTACAGGGGGGGGTAGATACGCAGTATTTT	CASSLLQGGVDTQYF
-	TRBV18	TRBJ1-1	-	TGTGCCAGCTCACTAACGGAAACGAACACTGAAGCTTTCTTT	CASSLTETNTEAFF
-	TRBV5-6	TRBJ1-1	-	TGTGCCAGCACCCCGGTCCGGGCCCTGAGGACTGAAGCTTTCTTT	CASTPVRALRTEAFF
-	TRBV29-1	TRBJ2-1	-	TGCAGTGGAGAGACAGGCAATGCCCCCAATGAGCAGTTCTTC	CSGETGNAPNEQFF
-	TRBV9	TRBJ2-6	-	TGTGCCAGCAGCGTACTCGGTGGGGCCAACGTCCTGACTTTC	CASSVLGGANVLTF
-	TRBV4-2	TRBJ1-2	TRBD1	TGTGCCAGCAGCCAAGGGTTAGCGGGACAGACAAACTATGGCTACACCTTC	CASSQGLAGQTNYGYTF
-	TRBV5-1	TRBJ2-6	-	TGCGCCAGCAGCTATCTCTCTGGGGCCAACGTCCTGACTTTC	CASSYLSGANVLTF
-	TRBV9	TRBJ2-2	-	TGTGCCAGCGGTGGGCAGGGGATTGAGAAGGGGGAGCTGTTTTTT	CASGGQGIEKGELFF
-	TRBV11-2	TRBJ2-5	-	TGTGCCAGCAGCTTACGCGGACTCAGTAGGGAGACCCAGTACTTC	CASSLRGLSRETQYF
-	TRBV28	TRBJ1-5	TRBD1	TGTGCCAGTTCTCTAGGGACAGGGGCAAATCAGCCCCAGCATTTT	CASSLGTGANQPQHF
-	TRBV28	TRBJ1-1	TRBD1	TGTGCCAGCAGCTCCGAGGACAGGGGGCTGACTGAAGCTTTCTTT	CASSSEDRGLTEAFF
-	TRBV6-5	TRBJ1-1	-	TGTGCCAGCAGTTCCTCATGGGGGACTGAAGCTTTCTTT	CASSSSWGTEAFF
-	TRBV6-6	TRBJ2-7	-	TGTGCCAGCAGACAGGCCAACGAGCAGTACTTC	CASRQANEQYF
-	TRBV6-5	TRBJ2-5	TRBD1	TGTGCCAGCAGTCGGGACAGGACTTTCCCCCAGTACTTC	CASSRDRTFPQYF
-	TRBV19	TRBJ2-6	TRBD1	TGTGCCAGTAGTAGTAAGGGGGCAGATGGGGCCAACGTCCTGACTTTC	CASSSKGADGANVLTF
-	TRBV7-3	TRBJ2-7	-	TGTGCCAGCAGCTTATCGGGCCGCTCCTACGAGCAGTACTTC	CASSLSGRSYEQYF